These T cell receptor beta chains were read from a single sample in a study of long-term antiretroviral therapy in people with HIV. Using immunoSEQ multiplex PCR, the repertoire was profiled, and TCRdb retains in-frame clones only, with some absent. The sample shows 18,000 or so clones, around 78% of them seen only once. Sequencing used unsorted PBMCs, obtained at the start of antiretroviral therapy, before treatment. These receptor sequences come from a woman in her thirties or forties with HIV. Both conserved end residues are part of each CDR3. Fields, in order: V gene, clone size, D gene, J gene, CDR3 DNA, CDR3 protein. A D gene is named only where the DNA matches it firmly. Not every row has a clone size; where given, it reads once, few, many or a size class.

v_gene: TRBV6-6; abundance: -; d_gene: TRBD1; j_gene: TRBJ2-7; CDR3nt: TGTGCCAGTGAGGGGGCCAAGAGCTCCTACGAGCAGTACTTC; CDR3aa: CASEGAKSSYEQYF
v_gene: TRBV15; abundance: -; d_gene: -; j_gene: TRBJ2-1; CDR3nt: TGTGCCACCAGCAGAGAGGCGGGGTGGTCCTACAATGAGCAGTTCTTC; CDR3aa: CATSREAGWSYNEQFF
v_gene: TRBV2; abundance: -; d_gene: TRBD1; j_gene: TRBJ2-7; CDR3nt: TGTGCCAGCAGTGGGATGCCGGGACAGCGAGATTACGAGCAGTACTTC; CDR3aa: CASSGMPGQRDYEQYF
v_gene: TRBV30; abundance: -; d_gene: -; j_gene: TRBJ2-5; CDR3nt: TGTGCCTGGACCCTCCCGGGGTCTAATCCCAGGACCCAGTACTTC; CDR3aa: CAWTLPGSNPRTQYF
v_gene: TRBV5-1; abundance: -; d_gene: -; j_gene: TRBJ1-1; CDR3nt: TGCGCCAGCAGCGCCAGGGACGGGGAGAACACTGAAGCTTTCTTT; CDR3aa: CASSARDGENTEAFF
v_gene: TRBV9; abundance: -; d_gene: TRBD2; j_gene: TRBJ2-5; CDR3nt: TGTGCCAGCAGCGTATCAGGCCAGCGGGGAGAGACCCAGTACTTC; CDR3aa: CASSVSGQRGETQYF
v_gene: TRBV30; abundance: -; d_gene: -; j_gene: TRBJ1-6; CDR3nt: TGTGCCTGGAGAGAGAGGGCTTGGTATAATTCACCCCTCCACTTT; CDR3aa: CAWRERAWYNSPLHF
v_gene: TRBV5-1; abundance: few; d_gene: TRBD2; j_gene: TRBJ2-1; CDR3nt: TGCGCCAGCAGCTCAAGTAGCGGGGGGCTTTCCTACAATGAGCAGTTCTTC; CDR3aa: CASSSSSGGLSYNEQFF
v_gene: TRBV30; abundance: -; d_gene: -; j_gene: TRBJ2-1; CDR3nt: TGTGCCTGGAGTGCCTCGTTTCATGAGCAGTTCTTC; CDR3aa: CAWSASFHEQFF
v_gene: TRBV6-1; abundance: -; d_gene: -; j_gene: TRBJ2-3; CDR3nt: TGTGCCAGCAGTGAAGCGGCCAGGCGCACAGATACGCAGTATTTT; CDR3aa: CASSEAARRTDTQYF
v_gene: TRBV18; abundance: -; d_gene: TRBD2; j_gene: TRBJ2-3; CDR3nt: TGTGCCAGCTCACCTAGCGGGGGGCGCACAGATACGCAGTATTTT; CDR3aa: CASSPSGGRTDTQYF
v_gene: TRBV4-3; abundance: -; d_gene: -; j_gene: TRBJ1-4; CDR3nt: TGCGCCAGCAGCCCCCAGGCAGGGTTCGCGACTAATGAAAAACTGTTTTTT; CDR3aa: CASSPQAGFATNEKLFF
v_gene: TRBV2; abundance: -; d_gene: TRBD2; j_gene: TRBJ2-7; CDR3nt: TGTGCCAGCAGTGAAGCGGGCAGCGGGGGGTACTCCTACGAGCAGTACTTC; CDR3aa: CASSEAGSGGYSYEQYF
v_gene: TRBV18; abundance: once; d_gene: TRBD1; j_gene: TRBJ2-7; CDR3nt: TGTGCCAGCTCACTTCGACAGGGGAGCTACGAGCAGTACTTC; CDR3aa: CASSLRQGSYEQYF
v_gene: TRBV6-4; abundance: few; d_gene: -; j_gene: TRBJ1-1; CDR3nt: TGTGCCAGAGCAGTGACTGAGATGAACACTGAAGCTTTCTTT; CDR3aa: CARAVTEMNTEAFF
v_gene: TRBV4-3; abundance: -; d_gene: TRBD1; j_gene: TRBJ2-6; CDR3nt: TGCGCCAGCAGGAACCAGGGGGCCAATGGGGCCAACGTCCTGACTTTC; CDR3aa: CASRNQGANGANVLTF
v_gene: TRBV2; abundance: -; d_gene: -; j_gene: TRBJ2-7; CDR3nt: TGTGCCAGCAGTGGCCTACTAATGTACGAGCAGTACTTC; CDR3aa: CASSGLLMYEQYF
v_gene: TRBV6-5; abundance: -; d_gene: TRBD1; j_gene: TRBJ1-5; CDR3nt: TGTGCCAGCAGAGCAAACAGGGGTTCTCGTCAGCCCCAGCATTTT; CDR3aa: CASRANRGSRQPQHF
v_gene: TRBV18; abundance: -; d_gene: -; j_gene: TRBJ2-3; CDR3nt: TGTGCCAGCTCACCGGTGGGGGCAAGTCTCACAGATACGCAGTATTTT; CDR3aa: CASSPVGASLTDTQYF
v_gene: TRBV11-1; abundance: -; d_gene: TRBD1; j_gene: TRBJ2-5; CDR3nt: TGTGCCAGCAGCTTAGGAGGCAGGGGGAGTGAGACCCAGTACTTC; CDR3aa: CASSLGGRGSETQYF
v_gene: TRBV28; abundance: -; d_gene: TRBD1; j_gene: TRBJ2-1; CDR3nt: TGTGCCAGCAGTCCTACGGATCGACAGGGTATCGATGAGCAGTTCTTC; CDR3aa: CASSPTDRQGIDEQFF
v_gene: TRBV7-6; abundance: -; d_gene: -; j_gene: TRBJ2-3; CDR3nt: TGTGCCAGCAGCTTCCAGGGGAGTAGCACAGATACGCAGTATTTT; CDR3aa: CASSFQGSSTDTQYF
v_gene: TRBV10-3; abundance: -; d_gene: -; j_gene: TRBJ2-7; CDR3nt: TGTGCCATCAAGGAGGAGGGACCCGAGCAGTACTTC; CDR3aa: CAIKEEGPEQYF
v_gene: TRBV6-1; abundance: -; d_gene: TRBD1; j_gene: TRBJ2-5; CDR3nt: TGTGCCAGCAACACAGGGGTAAACGTAGAGACCCAGTACTTC; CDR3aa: CASNTGVNVETQYF
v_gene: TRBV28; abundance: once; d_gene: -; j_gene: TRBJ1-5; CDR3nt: TGTGCCAGCAGTTTGAGTTCAGAGGCTCAGCCCCAGCATTTT; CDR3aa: CASSLSSEAQPQHF
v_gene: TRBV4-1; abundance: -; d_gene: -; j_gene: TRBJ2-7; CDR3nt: TGCGCCAGCAGCCAAATGGACCTTCTCTCCTACGAGCAGTACTTC; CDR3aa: CASSQMDLLSYEQYF
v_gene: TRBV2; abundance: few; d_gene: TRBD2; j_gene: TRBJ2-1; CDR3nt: TGTGCCATCGCGGGGGGGCCGTGGAATGAGCAGTTCTTC; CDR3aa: CAIAGGPWNEQFF
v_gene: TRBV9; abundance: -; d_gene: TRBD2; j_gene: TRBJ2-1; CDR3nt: TGTGCCAGCAGCTTAGTAGCGGGGAGCTACAATGAGCAGTTCTTC; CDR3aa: CASSLVAGSYNEQFF
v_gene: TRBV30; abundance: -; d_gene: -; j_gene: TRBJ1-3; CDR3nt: TGTGCCTGGAGTGAGAGGCAGGGGCTAACTGGGGACACCATATATTTT; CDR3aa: CAWSERQGLTGDTIYF
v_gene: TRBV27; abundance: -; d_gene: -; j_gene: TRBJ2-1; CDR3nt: TGTGCCAGCAGTAAGACTCCTCTTCCCGAGGGTGAGCAGTTCTTC; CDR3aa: CASSKTPLPEGEQFF
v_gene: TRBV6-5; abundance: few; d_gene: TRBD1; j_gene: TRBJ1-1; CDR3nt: TGTGCCAGCAGACTCGAGGGACAGGGAGTCACTGAAGCTTTCTTT; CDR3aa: CASRLEGQGVTEAFF
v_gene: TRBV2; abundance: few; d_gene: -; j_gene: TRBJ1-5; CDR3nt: TGTGCCAGCAGGCAGGACCACAATCAGCCCCAGCATTTT; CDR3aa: CASRQDHNQPQHF
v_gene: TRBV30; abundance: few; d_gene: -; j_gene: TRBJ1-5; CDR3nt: TGTGCCTGGAGTGGGGATTGGGGTCAGCCCCAGCATTTT; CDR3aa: CAWSGDWGQPQHF
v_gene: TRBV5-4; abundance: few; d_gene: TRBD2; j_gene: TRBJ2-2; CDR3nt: TGTGCCAGCCGGGAGGCCGGGGAGCTGTTTTTT; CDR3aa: CASREAGELFF
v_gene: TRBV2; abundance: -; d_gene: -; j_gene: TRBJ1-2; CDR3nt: TGTGCCAGCAGTGAACGGGCAGGGAGGGATGGCTACACCTTC; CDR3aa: CASSERAGRDGYTF
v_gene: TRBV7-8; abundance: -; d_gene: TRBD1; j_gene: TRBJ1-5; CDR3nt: TGTGCCAGCAGCGAAGGGGGGGACAGTCGGGTTAATCAGCCCCAGCATTTT; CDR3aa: CASSEGGDSRVNQPQHF
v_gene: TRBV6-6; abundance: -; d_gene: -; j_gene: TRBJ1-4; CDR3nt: TGTGCCAGCAGTTTCGAGATCGGAGAAAAACTGTTTTTT; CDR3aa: CASSFEIGEKLFF
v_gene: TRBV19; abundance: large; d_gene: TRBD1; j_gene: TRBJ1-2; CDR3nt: TGTGCCAGTAGTGGACAGGGCTATGGCTACACCTTC; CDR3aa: CASSGQGYGYTF
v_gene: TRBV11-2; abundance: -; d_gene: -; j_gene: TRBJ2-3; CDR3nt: TGTGCCAGCAGCTTATTAGGAGCTTCCTACACAGATACGCAGTATTTT; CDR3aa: CASSLLGASYTDTQYF
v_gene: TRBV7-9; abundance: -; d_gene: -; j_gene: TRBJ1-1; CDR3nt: TGTGCCAGCAGCTCTGTTTACAGGGTAACTGAAGCTTTCTTT; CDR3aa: CASSSVYRVTEAFF
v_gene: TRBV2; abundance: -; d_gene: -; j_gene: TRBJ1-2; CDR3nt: TGTGCCAGCAGTGAAGCGTGGTCACCCGAAGGCTACACCTTC; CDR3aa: CASSEAWSPEGYTF
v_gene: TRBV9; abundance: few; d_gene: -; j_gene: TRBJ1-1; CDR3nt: TGTGCCAGCAGCCAGGACAGCTCACTGAACACTGAAGCTTTCTTT; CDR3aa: CASSQDSSLNTEAFF
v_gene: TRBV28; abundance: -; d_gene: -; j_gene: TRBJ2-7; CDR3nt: TGTGCCAGCAGTTTGAGTGAGGGGTTCTACGAGCAGTACTTC; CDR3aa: CASSLSEGFYEQYF
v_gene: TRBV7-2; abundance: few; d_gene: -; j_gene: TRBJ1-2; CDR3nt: TGTGCCAGCAGCTTAGTTGGATCTTCTGGCTACACCTTC; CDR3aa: CASSLVGSSGYTF
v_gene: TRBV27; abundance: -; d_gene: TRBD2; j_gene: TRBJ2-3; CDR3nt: TGTGCCAGCAGTTTTCGAGGAGGCGGGACTAGCGGCACAGATACGCAGTATTTT; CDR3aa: CASSFRGGGTSGTDTQYF
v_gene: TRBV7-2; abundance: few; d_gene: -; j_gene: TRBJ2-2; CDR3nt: TGTGCCAGCAGTCGACACGGTACAGACGACACCGGGGAGCTGTTTTTT; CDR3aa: CASSRHGTDDTGELFF
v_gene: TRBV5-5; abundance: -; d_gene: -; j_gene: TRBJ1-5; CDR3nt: TGTGCCAGCAGCTTCGAAGGGGGGAATCAGCCCCAGCATTTT; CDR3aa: CASSFEGGNQPQHF
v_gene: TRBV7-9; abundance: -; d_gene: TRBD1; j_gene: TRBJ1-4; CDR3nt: TGTGCCAGCAGCTTGGGACAGGGCCAGGGAGAAAAACTGTTTTTT; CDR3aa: CASSLGQGQGEKLFF
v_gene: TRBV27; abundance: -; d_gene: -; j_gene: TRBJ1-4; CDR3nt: TGTGCCAGCAGTTTATTTTCCGGGGGGACGAATGAAAAACTGTTTTTT; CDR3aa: CASSLFSGGTNEKLFF
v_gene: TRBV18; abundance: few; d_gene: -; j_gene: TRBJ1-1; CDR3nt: TGTGCCAGCTCACTCGGTAGAGAAGCTTTCTTT; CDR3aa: CASSLGREAFF
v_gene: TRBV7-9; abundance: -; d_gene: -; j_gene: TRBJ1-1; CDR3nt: TGTGCCAGCAGCCTGGGAACGGGGAACACTGAAGCTTTCTTT; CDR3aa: CASSLGTGNTEAFF
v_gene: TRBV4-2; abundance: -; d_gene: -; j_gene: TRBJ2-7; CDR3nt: TGTGCCAGCAGCCAAGGACTCCCGATTGGCGGGGATTCCTACGAGCAGTACTTC; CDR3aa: CASSQGLPIGGDSYEQYF